This record looks at one T cell receptor (beta chain) sequence and its context. Its antigen is unidentified. V lost 1 base and J 1 base, leaving 3 bases between the germline ends. Looked up from germline, CDR1 is SGDLS and CDR2 is YYNGEE. The CDR3 sequence is 14 residues long. These data come from a study of identical twins. Study-wide results and limits: Findings depended on cross-sectional statistics rather than tracking the same donors. Abundant beta clonotypes from cord blood bore fewer insertions; memory repertoires lacked this pattern.

TCRdb re-analysed the 5' RACE reads in MiXCR, keeping a single row per CDR3 protein. Counted here are approximately 250,000 distinct CDR3 sequences, 6% to 7% occurring once; the ten biggest clones make up roughly 14%. The same specimen was also included in a second study, on T cells expressing NK-cell markers. From that study: In several donors, dominant NKG2C+ clonotypes were roughly 1.0-8% of CD8+ T cells.

The V call is TRBV9, the J call TRBJ2-6, with D uncertain. The source material was CD8+ T cells sorted from blood. This TCR was recovered from a woman aged 18-29 years in good health. This CDR3 reads CASSVQSGANVLTF. DNA of the CDR3: TGTGCCAGCAGCGTACAGTCTGGGGCCAACGTCCTGACTTTC.